Below, 23 T cell receptor beta chains from the same sample are listed, as sequenced in a study of cytomegalovirus exposure and HLA in healthy donors. The PCR employed 60 Vbeta primers together with 13 Jbeta primers. Sequencing used immunoSEQ multiplex PCR; TCRdb keeps in-frame clones, though not all of them. This table holds tens of thousands of clones, roughly 72% found once. Sequencing used PBMCs. These receptors were obtained from a man over 45 in good health and CMV-seronegative.

This chain links TRBV7-9 with TRBJ2-3, with 7 bases identical to TRBD1. Germline trimming cut 6 bases from V and 1 base from J; bases unmatched to any gene: 4. The germline V gene encodes CDR1 SEHNR and CDR2 FQNEAQ (reference sequence). This CDR3 spans 14 amino acids. CDR3 protein: CASSFGQGTDTQYF. CDR3 coding DNA: TGTGCCAGCAGTTTCGGACAGGGCACAGATACGCAGTATTTT.

V usage is TRBV28 and J usage is TRBJ1-1; the D is unclear. V was cut by 3 bases and J by 0 bases, with 8 bases left in between. The germline V gene has CDR1 MDHEN and CDR2 SYDVKM. CDR3 length: 14 residues. CDR3 loop: CASSFSTMNTEAFF. CDR3 in DNA: TGTGCCAGCAGTTTTAGTACCATGAACACTGAAGCTTTCTTT.

The rearrangement uses TRBV4-3 and TRBJ1-2; D might be TRBD1 (6 bases). There are 16 residues in the CDR3. CDR1 is LGHNA, CDR2 YSLEER, per germline. V lost 3 bases, J lost 4 bases, and 18 bases lay in between. The CDR3 loop is CASSQVPEGRGYGYTF. The DNA for the CDR3 is TGCGCCAGCAGCCAGGTTCCCGAGGGCAGGGGCTATGGCTACACCTTC.

J is TRBJ1-2 and V is TRBV28; D gene ambiguous. The CDR3 is 12 amino acids. The germline gives CDR1 MDHEN, CDR2 SYDVKM. V was cut by 5 bases and J by 4 bases, with 8 bases left in between. The CDR3 region is CASSPGLYGYTF. The CDR3 region has the DNA TGTGCCAGCAGTCCCGGACTCTATGGCTACACCTTC.

The chain couples TRBV15 to TRBJ1-5, with 7 nucleotides matching TRBD1. CDR3 size: 14 residues. CDR1 and CDR2 from the germline V gene are LNHNV and YYDKDF (reference sequence). V lost 0 bases to trimming and J lost 4 bases; unmatched junction nucleotides: 0. The CDR3 DNA reads as TGTGCCACCAGCAGAGACAGGGGGAATCAGCCCCAGCATTTT. Amino acid sequence: CATSRDRGNQPQHF.

The V gene is TRBV27, the J gene TRBJ1-1; D not certain. In germline, CDR1 is MNHEY, CDR2 SMNVEV (reference sequence). Trimming removed 6 bases at V and 0 bases at J, with 14 bases between. This CDR3 contains 15 residues. This chain's CDR3 is CASSLLDTLNTEAFF. The CDR3 DNA sequence: TGTGCCAGCAGCCTCCTCGACACTCTGAACACTGAAGCTTTCTTT.

This sequence joins TRBV30 and TRBJ1-1; D unresolved. Trimming pared 5 bases from V and 0 bases from J, leaving 7 bases between. The V gene's germline CDR1 is GTSNPN and CDR2 SVGIG (reference sequence). The CDR3 spans 12 residues. This CDR3 reads CAWDLMNTEAFF. CDR3 bases: TGTGCCTGGGACTTAATGAACACTGAAGCTTTCTTT.

V usage is TRBV25-1 and J usage is TRBJ2-3; 8 nucleotides agree with TRBD1. After removal of 3 bases from V and 2 bases from J, the junction contained 4 bases not matched to a gene. CDR3 length: 15 amino acids. Per the germline V gene, CDR1 is MGHDK and CDR2 is SYGVNS. The DNA of the CDR3 is TGTGCCAGCAGTGACCGGGACAGGACCACAGATACGCAGTATTTT. It encodes CASSDRDRTTDTQYF.

The rearrangement links TRBV11-3 to TRBJ1-1, with 8 bases fitting TRBD1. CDR3 length: 14 residues. Germline trimming cut 5 bases from V and 3 bases from J; bases unmatched to any gene: 5. Per germline, CDR1 SGHNT and CDR2 YENEEA. The CDR3 coding sequence is TGTGCCAGCAGCGCGACAGGGGCGCACACTGAAGCTTTCTTT. Its protein product is CASSATGAHTEAFF. The variable domain in full, with the rest retrieved from reference TRBV11-3 and TRBJ1-1, is EAGVVQSPRYKIIEKKQPVAFWCNPISGHNTLYWYLQNLGQGPELLIRYENEEAVDDSQLPKDRFSAERLKGVDSTLKIQPAELGDSAVYLCASSATGAHTEAFFGQGTRLTVV.

The chain is built from TRBV5-4 and TRBJ2-2, with 12 bases matching TRBD2. CDR1 SGHNT and CDR2 YYREEE come from the germline V gene (reference sequence). CDR3 length: 16 amino acids. Losses at the gene ends were 4 bases for V and 7 bases for J; bases not matched to a gene: 8. The CDR3 DNA is TGTGCCAGCAGCCCCCCTAGCGGGAGGGCCAGCGGGGAGCTGTTTTTT. It yields the protein CASSPPSGRASGELFF.

The chain links TRBV27 to TRBJ1-1; D gene unclear. From germline, CDR1 is MNHEY and CDR2 SMNVEV (reference sequence). V was trimmed by 5 bases and J by 4 bases, leaving 23 bases between them. This CDR3 is built from 17 residues. The CDR3 loop reads CASSPGVWRREGTEAFF. The CDR3 nucleotides read TGTGCCAGCAGTCCTGGTGTGTGGAGACGAGAGGGCACTGAAGCTTTCTTT.

The CDR3 DNA is TGTGCCAGCAGTTCGAGACAGGCCTGGGGGACTGAAGCTTTCTTT. Its translation: CASSSRQAWGTEAFF. V and J are TRBV6-5 and TRBJ1-1, with D possibly matching TRBD1 (6 bases). Germline V gene data show CDR1 as MNHEY and CDR2 as SVGAGI. The CDR3 loop spans 15 amino acids. With 4 bases removed from V and 5 bases from J, the gap between germline ends came to 17 bases.

Of note for this clone: Other DNA sequences in this sample translate to the same CDR3. J is TRBJ1-1 and V is TRBV7-9; perhaps TRBD1 as D (6 bases). V was trimmed by 5 bases and J by 1 base, leaving 8 bases between them. Germline V gives CDR1 SEHNR, CDR2 FQNEAQ (reference sequence). The CDR3 is 13 amino acids. DNA of the CDR3: TGTGCCAGCAGCACGGACAGGAACACTGAAGCTTTCTTT. Its translation is CASSTDRNTEAFF.

The chain is built from TRBV6-6 and TRBJ2-1, with 10 nucleotides matching TRBD2. Germline CDR1 reads MNHNY; CDR2 reads SVGAGI (reference sequence). J gave up 1 base and V 7 bases, and 4 bases lay outside the gene matches. CDR3 size: 15 residues. CDR3 in amino acids: CASMPSGSSYNEQFF. CDR3 DNA sequence: TGTGCCAGCATGCCTAGCGGGAGTTCCTACAATGAGCAGTTCTTC.

The V call is TRBV6-4, the J call TRBJ2-1; D may be TRBD2 (6 bases). From germline, CDR1 is MRHNA and CDR2 SNTAGT. This CDR3 has 14 residues. V gave up 5 bases and J gave up 7 bases, with 15 bases separating them. CDR3 coding DNA: TGTGCCAGCAGTCCGAGGGTTGGGGGGAATGAGCAGTTCTTC. Translated: CASSPRVGGNEQFF.

The rearrangement links TRBV7-2 to TRBJ2-7; perhaps TRBD2 as D (6 bases). Trimming removed 7 bases from V and 2 bases from J, with 18 bases in between. This CDR3 is 15 amino acids long. Germline CDR1 and CDR2: SGHTA and FQGNSA. The CDR3 nucleotides are TGTGCCAGCAATATCGGGAGATGGGGAACCTACGAGCAGTACTTC. Protein: CASNIGRWGTYEQYF.

The genes are TRBV7-3 and TRBJ1-2, with a tentative D call TRBD1 (5 bases). Germline V gives CDR1 SGHTA, CDR2 FQGTGA. The ends were cut back, 0 bases at V and 7 bases at J, with 18 bases in the middle. This CDR3 is 16 amino acids long. CDR3 sequence (DNA): TGTGCCAGCAGCTTAACCACCGGGGCCGCAGCGGGTGGCTACACCTTC. This encodes CASSLTTGAAAGGYTF.

This clone was detected only a few times. The chain links TRBV5-1 to TRBJ1-1, with D uncertain. Per the germline V gene, CDR1 is SGHRS and CDR2 is YFSETQ. Trimming shortened V by 7 bases and J by 3 bases, and 10 bases separated the two germline ends. The CDR3 has 12 residues. CDR3 loop: CASGLVHTEAFF. The CDR3 DNA reads as TGCGCCAGCGGTTTAGTCCACACTGAAGCTTTCTTT.

The rearrangement links TRBV7-9 to TRBJ2-1; 9 bases match TRBD1. J gave up 12 bases and V 4 bases, and 7 bases lay outside the gene matches. Per the germline V gene, CDR1 is SEHNR and CDR2 is FQNEAQ (reference sequence). The CDR3 totals 13 residues. The DNA for the CDR3 is TGTGCCAGCAGCTCGAATACAGGGGGCAGGCAGTTCTTC. Translated, it gives CASSSNTGGRQFF.

This clone was recorded once. The chain joins TRBV6-5 to TRBJ1-2, with D unresolved. The CDR3 consists of 15 residues. The V end was cut by 3 bases, the J end by 0 bases, with 11 bases between. Looked up from germline, CDR1 is MNHEY and CDR2 is SVGAGI. The CDR3 region has the DNA TGTGCCAGCAGTTATGCAGGACTCTCTAACTATGGCTACACCTTC. Protein: CASSYAGLSNYGYTF.

The V call is TRBV18, the J call TRBJ1-1; D remains ambiguous. Germline CDR1 KGHSH, CDR2 LQKENI. This CDR3 contains 16 residues. With 5 bases removed from V and 2 bases from J, the gap between germline ends came to 18 bases. The CDR3 DNA reads TGTGCCAGCTCATCAGGAATCGGCAGTTACAACACTGAAGCTTTCTTT. Translation: CASSSGIGSYNTEAFF.

CDR3: CASRETGRNYGYTF. In DNA, the CDR3 is TGTGCCAGCAGAGAGACAGGGCGGAACTATGGCTACACCTTC. The V and J genes are TRBV28 and TRBJ1-2; TRBD1 matches at 7 bases. The germline gives CDR1 MDHEN, CDR2 SYDVKM. The CDR3 length is 14 residues. V shed 6 bases and J 2 bases; nucleotides not matched to a gene: 6.

The chain has TRBV5-1 and TRBJ1-1, with a tentative D call TRBD1 (6 bases). The ends were cut back, 4 bases at V and 1 base at J, with 17 bases in the middle. CDR3 size: 16 residues. Germline CDR1 and CDR2: SGHRS and YFSETQ. The CDR3 bases are TGCGCCAGCAGCCTCCCTAGCGGGACACAGAACACTGAAGCTTTCTTT. As protein: CASSLPSGTQNTEAFF.